This T cell receptor beta chain was profiled in a study of blood T cell repertoires in COVID-19. About the research overall: Samples taken during acute and convalescent COVID-19 were collected in the United States, Italy and Spain. Sample material is recorded as cDNA or gDNA derived from T cells, B-cell-depleted T cells, or PBMCs.

This CDR3 comprises 13 residues. Per the germline V gene, CDR1 is SGHNT and CDR2 is YENEEA. V was pared by 5 bases and J by 7 bases, with 13 bases between. Assay used: immunoSEQ multiplex PCR; TCRdb lists only in-frame clones, some missing. The data hold 310,000 or so clones, with roughly 86% observed a single time. The sample comprised peripheral blood. The genes are TRBV11-3 and TRBJ2-3; D is uncertain. The sequence was obtained from a woman in her 30s with COVID-19, enrolled during active disease. CDR3 sequence reads: CASSTSGQNTQYF. CDR3 sequence (DNA): TGTGCCAGCAGCACAAGTGGTCAGAATACGCAGTATTTT.